One and the same sample provided the 28 T cell receptor beta chains below, sequenced in a study of cytomegalovirus exposure and HLA in healthy donors. Vbeta (60) and Jbeta (13) primers were used in the PCR. TCRdb's table, derived via immunoSEQ multiplex PCR, lists solely in-frame clones and lacks some. The table has about 260,000 clones, almost 85% seen once. The specimen was PBMCs. Receptor source: a woman aged 35 to 49 in good health and CMV-seropositive.

This chain links TRBV27 with TRBJ2-7; 10 bases fit TRBD1. The CDR3 has 12 amino acids. Germline loops: CDR1 MNHEY, CDR2 SMNVEV (reference sequence). The V gene end was trimmed by 6 bases and the J gene end by 5 bases; junction bases not matched to a gene: 1. CDR3 protein: CASRGTGDEQYF. The CDR3 DNA reads TGTGCCAGCAGGGGGACAGGGGACGAGCAGTACTTC.

The chain uses TRBV4-3 and TRBJ2-7; 9 bases align to TRBD1. With 1 base clipped from V and 2 bases from J, the junction kept 3 bases outside the gene matches. This CDR3 contains 15 residues. Germline V gene data show CDR1 as LGHNA and CDR2 as YSLEER. The CDR3 nucleotides are TGCGCCAGCAGCCAAGGGACAGGGGCTGCCTACGAGCAGTACTTC. It yields the protein CASSQGTGAAYEQYF.

This clone was detected only once. This chain joins TRBV6-1 and TRBJ2-7; D is perhaps TRBD1 (5 bases). Between the trimmed V and J ends, which lost 4 bases and 5 bases, there was a span of 12 bases. CDR3 length: 13 residues. The germline gives CDR1 MNHNS, CDR2 SASEGT. CDR3 loop: CASSGRVSNEQYF. The CDR3 nucleotides read TGTGCCAGCAGTGGCAGGGTTAGCAACGAGCAGTACTTC.

The V gene is TRBV19, the J gene TRBJ2-1; 7 bases are a match to TRBD2. The CDR3 consists of 16 residues. The V gene end was trimmed by 4 bases and the J gene end by 0 bases; junction bases not matched to a gene: 6. Germline CDR1 is LNHDA and CDR2 is SQIVND (reference sequence). The CDR3, as DNA: TGTGCCAGTAGTACCCGACTAGCAAGCTCCTACAATGAGCAGTTCTTC. Protein sequence: CASSTRLASSYNEQFF.

The gene calls are TRBV11-3 and TRBJ2-1; 7 bases are a match to TRBD2. J lost 5 bases, V lost 1 base, and 8 bases had no gene match. The CDR3 contains 16 residues. Germline lookup yields CDR1 SGHNT and CDR2 YENEEA. The CDR3, as DNA: TGTGCCAGCAGCTTAGGACTAGCCGTAATTAACAATGAGCAGTTCTTC. As protein: CASSLGLAVINNEQFF.

The chain joins TRBV6-5 to TRBJ1-3; D remains unclear. This CDR3 comprises 14 residues. The germline V gene has CDR1 MNHEY and CDR2 SVGAGI. Trimming left V 5 bases short and J 0 bases short, with 8 bases between. The CDR3 DNA follows: TGTGCCAGCAGTGTCGAGAGCTCTGGAAACACCATATATTTT. Residues: CASSVESSGNTIYF.

This chain uses TRBV14 with TRBJ2-7; D is unclear. The germline CDR1 and CDR2 sequences are SGHDN and FVKESK. With 3 bases removed from V and 3 bases from J, the gap between germline ends came to 9 bases. The CDR3 consists of 13 residues. CDR3 in amino acids: CASSQQVLYEQYF. CDR3 in DNA: TGTGCCAGCAGCCAGCAGGTCCTCTACGAGCAGTACTTC.

The rearrangement uses TRBV28 and TRBJ2-7; D possibly corresponds to TRBD1 (6 bases). The CDR3 contains 15 residues. Looked up from germline, CDR1 is MDHEN and CDR2 is SYDVKM. The V end lost 7 bases, the J end lost 5 bases, and 21 bases lay between the germline ends. The DNA for the CDR3 is TGTGCCAGCATGGGGACAACGGCCGCGGAAGACGAGCAGTACTTC. Translating it yields CASMGTTAAEDEQYF.

V and J are TRBV28 and TRBJ1-6; 7 bases fit TRBD1. The germline CDR1 and CDR2 sequences are MDHEN and SYDVKM. This CDR3 spans 15 amino acids. Trimming at V came to 3 bases and at J to 7 bases, leaving 6 bases not matched to a gene. The CDR3 loop reads CASSFPDRENSPLHF. CDR3 DNA: TGTGCCAGCAGTTTCCCCGACAGGGAGAATTCACCCCTCCACTTT.

Of note for this clone: One end of the junction is discordant with germline, which a read error may explain. This same CDR3 is encoded by further DNA sequences in the sample. V and J are TRBV9 and TRBJ1-1; 7 nucleotides agree with TRBD1. Per germline, CDR1 SGDLS and CDR2 YYNGEE. This CDR3 has 17 residues. The CDR3, as DNA: TGCGCCAGCAGCGTACTTCCAGGGGGAACCATGAACACTGAAGCTTTCTTT. As protein: CASSVLPGGTMNTEAFF.

As concerns this clone: Because it lacks the conserved phenylalanine or tryptophan at the end, this CDR3 is likely a read error. The DNA is left out, because the CDR3 cannot be placed on it with certainty; the CDR3 is given as TCRdb lists it. The chain combines TRBV27 with TRBJ2-4; the table's D call TRBD1 went unverified against the DNA. The CDR3 extends over 9 residues, inclusive of both ends. Germline CDR1 is MNHEY and CDR2 is SMNVEV (reference sequence). The CDR3 here is CAGGRDSSV.

V and J are TRBV2 and TRBJ2-3, with TRBD1 matching over 9 bases. Germline V CDR1 and CDR2: SNHLY, FYNNEI. Unmatched junction bases numbered 8, after V lost 4 bases and J lost 0 bases. CDR3 length equals 17 residues. The CDR3 bases are TGTGCCAGCAGTGCAACACCACAGGGGGCAAGCACAGATACGCAGTATTTT. Its translation is CASSATPQGASTDTQYF.

This rearrangement joins TRBV4-1 to TRBJ2-1; D remains unclear. CDR3 length: 16 residues. CDR1 is MGHRA and CDR2 is YSYEKL in the germline V gene. The V end was cut by 1 base, the J end by 9 bases, with 19 bases between. This chain's CDR3 is CASSQVETTPNTEQFF. The CDR3 DNA sequence: TGCGCCAGCAGCCAAGTCGAGACAACCCCTAACACTGAGCAGTTCTTC.

There are a few counts of this clone. The chain joins TRBV5-1 to TRBJ1-2; 7 nucleotides match TRBD1. The CDR3 is 14 residues long. The germline V gene encodes CDR1 SGHRS and CDR2 YFSETQ. Unmatched junction bases numbered 5, after V lost 0 bases and J lost 6 bases. The CDR3 loop is CASSLGGGADGYTF. The DNA of the CDR3 is TGCGCCAGCAGCTTGGGAGGGGGCGCAGATGGCTACACCTTC. Filled out from reference TRBV5-1 and TRBJ1-2, the complete variable domain reads KAGVTQTPRYLIKTRGQQVTLSCSPISGHRSVSWYQQTPGQGLQFLFEYFSETQRNKGNFPGRFSGRQFSNSRSEMNVSTLELGDSALYLCASSLGGGADGYTFGSGTRLTVV.

The CDR3, as DNA: TGTGCCAGCAGGCCGTGGACGGGAGGCTCCTACAATGAGCAGTTCTTC. It codes for CASRPWTGGSYNEQFF. The V call is TRBV28, the J call TRBJ2-1; the match to TRBD2 covers 7 bases. From germline, CDR1 is MDHEN and CDR2 SYDVKM. The V and J ends lost 6 bases and 0 bases, in that order; junction bases with no gene match: 8. The CDR3 contains 16 residues.

The V and J genes are TRBV7-9 and TRBJ2-2; 11 bases are shared with TRBD2. This CDR3 contains 17 residues. Germline CDR1 reads SEHNR; CDR2 reads FQNEAQ (reference sequence). V lost 3 bases, J lost 1 base, and 4 bases stayed unmatched. In nucleotides, the CDR3 is TGTGCCAGCAGCTTTGGCCTAGCGGGAGGGAACACCGGGGAGCTGTTTTTT. Translating gives CASSFGLAGGNTGELFF.

The chain carries TRBV15 and TRBJ2-2; 7 nucleotides agree with TRBD2. Germline CDR1 LNHNV, CDR2 YYDKDF (reference sequence). Trimming removed 3 bases from V and 0 bases from J; junction bases left unmatched: 7. CDR3 size: 17 residues. The CDR3: CATSSTGTTANTGELFF. In nucleotides, the CDR3 is TGTGCCACCAGCAGTACCGGGACTACCGCGAACACCGGGGAGCTGTTTTTT.

In its sample, this clone was seen a few times. The junction differs from germline at one of its ends, possibly a read error. The chain joins TRBV5-1 to TRBJ1-6; D is possibly TRBD1 (5 bases). CDR1 is SGHRS and CDR2 is YFSETQ in the germline V gene. This CDR3 region has 14 residues. Here the CDR3 reads CASSWDSSNSPLHF. The CDR3 nucleotides read TGCGCCAGCAGCTGGGACTCCTCTAATTCACCCCTCCACTTT.

The V gene is TRBV30, the J gene TRBJ2-1; no definite D call. The V and J ends lost 2 bases and 0 bases respectively, with 8 bases between them. Germline values: CDR1 GTSNPN, CDR2 SVGIG (reference sequence). This CDR3 spans 14 amino acids. This CDR3 is CAWSPVLSYNEQFF. Here the CDR3 DNA reads TGTGCCTGGAGTCCCGTCCTCTCCTACAATGAGCAGTTCTTC.

V is TRBV19 and J is TRBJ1-1; TRBD1 agrees at 11 bases. CDR1 is LNHDA, CDR2 SQIVND, per germline (reference sequence). This CDR3 is 17 amino acids long. The junction had 8 bases not matched to a gene; V was cut back by 1 base and J by 4 bases. The CDR3 loop reads CASSIVTGTGGSTEAFF. CDR3 nucleotide sequence: TGTGCCAGTAGTATAGTGACCGGGACAGGGGGGAGCACTGAAGCTTTCTTT.

This rearrangement joins TRBV27 to TRBJ2-3; D perhaps matches TRBD2 (6 bases). Germline V gene sequence: CDR1 MNHEY, CDR2 SMNVEV (reference sequence). Trimming shortened V by 6 bases and J by 3 bases, and 16 bases separated the two germline ends. This CDR3 spans 15 amino acids. CDR3 loop: CASSPMGGGTDTQYF. Written as DNA, the CDR3 is TGTGCCAGCAGCCCGATGGGGGGAGGTACAGATACGCAGTATTTT.

The gene calls are TRBV4-3 and TRBJ1-2, with a tentative D call TRBD1 (5 bases). CDR1 is LGHNA, CDR2 YSLEER, per germline. Deletions cut 0 bases from V and 6 bases from J, with 20 bases between. This CDR3 spans 17 amino acids. The CDR3 here is CASSQEGGEGKRNGYTF. The DNA for the CDR3 is TGCGCCAGCAGCCAAGAGGGGGGGGAAGGAAAGCGGAATGGCTACACCTTC.

This chain joins TRBV7-9 and TRBJ1-1; D call uncertain. The germline V gene encodes CDR1 SEHNR and CDR2 FQNEAQ (reference sequence). The CDR3 covers 13 residues. V lost 2 bases to trimming and J lost 4 bases, with 8 bases between them. In nucleotides, the CDR3 is TGTGCCAGCAGCTTACCGGGGTTCACTGAAGCTTTCTTT. Amino acids: CASSLPGFTEAFF.

About this clone itself: Other DNA sequences in this specimen translate into the identical CDR3. The rearrangement links TRBV30 to TRBJ1-5; D not certain. The CDR3 runs 13 residues. V was shortened by 0 bases and J by 2 bases, with 5 bases between the two germline ends. The germline gives CDR1 GTSNPN, CDR2 SVGIG (reference sequence). DNA of the CDR3: TGTGCCTGGAGTGTGGAGGGCAATCAGCCCCAGCATTTT. This codes for CAWSVEGNQPQHF.

The chain couples TRBV12-5 to TRBJ2-3, with unresolved D. Deletions cut 4 bases from V and 1 base from J, with 6 bases between. Looked up from germline, CDR1 is LGHNT and CDR2 is FRNRAP. This CDR3 contains 13 residues. As DNA, the CDR3 is TGTGCTAGTGGTTCTAGTGGCACAGATACGCAGTATTTT. Translating gives CASGSSGTDTQYF.

This clone appeared a few times. The rearrangement uses TRBV2 and TRBJ2-2; tentative D call: TRBD1 (6 bases). The CDR3 length is 12 residues. V lost 10 bases and J lost 6, with 12 bases in between. From germline, CDR1 is SNHLY and CDR2 FYNNEI. CDR3 in DNA: TGTGCCATTCAAGGGGGAGCCGGGGAGCTGTTTTTT. Its protein product is CAIQGGAGELFF. Variable domain in full (rest from reference TRBV2 and TRBJ2-2): EPEVTQTPSHQVTQMGQEVILRCVPISNHLYFYWYRQILGQKVEFLVSFYNNEISEKSEIFDDQFSVERPDGSNFTLKIRSTKLEDSAMYFCAIQGGAGELFFGEGSRLTVL.

The chain joins TRBV9 to TRBJ2-3; the D gene is possibly TRBD2 (6 bases). The CDR3 loop spans 15 amino acids. Germline values: CDR1 SGDLS, CDR2 YYNGEE. Between the trimmed V and J ends, which lost 0 bases and 4 bases, there was a span of 12 bases. In DNA, the CDR3 is TGTGCCAGCAGCGTAGCGGGCGGGGTGCCAGATACGCAGTATTTT. It specifies CASSVAGGVPDTQYF.

This clone was detected once. The genes are TRBV5-5 and TRBJ1-1, with TRBD1 as a possible D gene (6 bases). CDR1 and CDR2 (germline): SGHKS, YYEKEE (reference sequence). Trimming removed 4 bases at V and 5 bases at J, with 12 bases between. The CDR3 contains 13 residues. CDR3 sequence reads: CASSVDRKTEAFF. CDR3 nucleotides: TGTGCCAGCAGCGTTGACAGGAAGACTGAAGCTTTCTTT. Full variable domain (remainder filled in from reference TRBV5-5 and TRBJ1-1): DAGVTQSPTHLIKTRGQQVTLRCSPISGHKSVSWYQQVLGQGPQFIFQYYEKEERGRGNFPDRFSARQFPNYSSELNVNALLLGDSALYLCASSVDRKTEAFFGQGTRLTVV.